This TCR beta chain emerged from a study of T cells in Graves' hyperthyroidism and ophthalmopathy. Findings of the study overall: Most thyroid-expanded clonotypes above 0.001 were also found in blood. Model-based prediction identified ophthalmopathy a median around 6.7 months prior to its onset.

What was amplified from RNA transcripts were TCR beta CDR3 regions. Researchers ran a first-round RT-PCR on the TCR CDR3 using the HTBI primer set. TCRdb ran MiXCR on the multiplex PCR reads and lists one entry per CDR3 protein. The data show hundreds of thousands of distinct CDR3 sequences, 17% seen once. Trimming left V 5 bases short and J 6 bases short, with 11 bases between. CDR3 length: 13 residues. Germline-derived CDR1 and CDR2 are SGHTA and FQGNSA. This clonotype was seen at least ten times. Its target is not known. In making diagnoses, clinical symptoms, serum thyroxine and TRAb, thyroid ultrasound and orbital computed tomography were all used.

The sample comprised blood. The source of this sequence is a woman aged 18-35 years with Graves' ophthalmopathy. The chain recombines TRBV7-2 with TRBJ1-5; tentative D call: TRBD1 (6 bases). The CDR3 coding sequence is TGTGCCAGCAGCCCAGAGGGGGGTCAGCCCCAGCATTTT. Translated: CASSPEGGQPQHF.